Following are 9 T cell receptor beta chains from one sample sequenced in a study of blood T cells in healthy people across ages. The authors ran a second PCR of about 6 to 11 cycles using a sample-barcoded 5' primer and a J-beta primer mix. Each CDR3 protein is one row after TCRdb ran MiXCR on the 5' RACE reads. This sample has around 870,000 distinct CDR3 sequences, with 29% found just once. Sequenced sample: blood. The receptors were sampled from a woman of 80 years or more in good health.

Turning to this clonotype: At one of its ends the junction is not consistent with the germline gene, which may arise from a read error. The gene calls are TRBV11-2 and TRBJ2-5; D is uncertain. CDR1 and CDR2 (germline): SGHAT, FQNNGV. CDR3 length: 15 amino acids. The CDR3 DNA reads TGTGCCAGCAGCTTAGATGGGTACTACCAAGAGGCCCAGTACTTC. Translated, it gives CASSLDGYYQEAQYF.

This clonotype showed up many times. The chain uses TRBV4-3 and TRBJ1-2, with D possibly being TRBD1 (6 bases). The V and J ends lost 4 bases and 7 bases respectively, with 22 bases between them. The germline V gene has CDR1 LGHNA and CDR2 YSLEER. There are 16 residues in the CDR3. DNA for the CDR3: TGCGCCAGCAGCCTCTCGTGGGACACCAATAAAGGTGGCTACACCTTC. Its protein is CASSLSWDTNKGGYTF.

This chain uses TRBV5-1 with TRBJ2-7, with D maybe TRBD2 (6 bases). Germline lookup yields CDR1 SGHRS and CDR2 YFSETQ. Between the trimmed V and J ends, which lost 4 bases and 3 bases, there was a span of 11 bases. The CDR3 contains 13 residues. CDR3 residues: CASSAGGYYEQYF. CDR3 DNA: TGCGCCAGCAGCGCCGGGGGTTACTACGAGCAGTACTTC. Full variable domain (rest looked up from reference TRBV5-1 and TRBJ2-7): KAGVTQTPRYLIKTRGQQVTLSCSPISGHRSVSWYQQTPGQGLQFLFEYFSETQRNKGNFPGRFSGRQFSNSRSEMNVSTLELGDSALYLCASSAGGYYEQYFGPGTRLTVT.

At least ten counts were recorded for this clonotype. The chain combines TRBV12-3 or TRBV12-4 with TRBJ2-4; D gene ambiguous. V was clipped by 2 bases and J by 1 base, with 6 bases between them. CDR3 size: 14 residues. For the CDR3, the DNA is TGTGCCAGCAGTTTATTGGCGGCCAAAAACATTCAGTACTTC. It is translated as CASSLLAAKNIQYF.

On this clonotype: This may arise from a read error, as a much more abundant clone is one base away. The chain combines TRBV27 with TRBJ1-6; D unclear. The CDR3 has 13 residues. Germline V gene lookup returns CDR1 MNHEY and CDR2 SMNVEV (reference sequence). The CDR3 region is CASSLSPETPPHF. The CDR3 DNA reads TGTGCCAGCAGTTTAAGTCCGGAGACACCCCCCCACTTT.

The rearrangement uses TRBV3-1 and TRBJ1-1; 8 positions agree with TRBD1. Germline lookup yields CDR1 LGHDT and CDR2 YNNKEL (reference sequence). J gave up 6 bases and V 4 bases, and 7 bases lay outside the gene matches. The CDR3 consists of 14 residues. CDR3 coding DNA: TGTGCCAGCAGCCCGACAGGGGTATCGGCTGAAGCTTTCTTT. This encodes CASSPTGVSAEAFF.

The chain uses TRBV7-2 and TRBJ1-2; a possible D gene is TRBD1 (6 bases). The CDR3 totals 12 residues. Germline CDR1 and CDR2: SGHTA and FQGNSA. V was trimmed by 5 bases and J by 7 bases, leaving 11 bases between them. The CDR3 here is CASSDRISGYTF. The CDR3 nucleotides are TGTGCCAGCAGCGACAGGATTTCTGGCTACACCTTC.

As to this clonotype: This may arise from a read error, as a much more abundant clone is one base away. This chain joins TRBV5-4 and TRBJ2-6, with D tentatively TRBD1 or TRBD2 (6 bases each). The CDR3 has 18 amino acids. The germline V gene has CDR1 SGHNT and CDR2 YYREEE (reference sequence). The CDR3 region has the DNA TGTGCCAGCAGTCGGGAGCCAGGGGTGCTCTCTGGGACCAACGTCCTGACTTTC. It is translated as CASSREPGVLSGTNVLTF.

Comment on this clonotype: Germline and junction disagree at one end, which may indicate a read error. This rearrangement joins TRBV5-1 to TRBJ1-4, with 9 positions matching TRBD1. The germline CDR1 and CDR2 sequences are SGHRS and YFSETQ. CDR3 length: 14 amino acids. In nucleotides, the CDR3 is TGCGCCAGCAGCTACGGACAGGGGAATGAAAAACGGTTTTTT. This encodes CASSYGQGNEKRFF.